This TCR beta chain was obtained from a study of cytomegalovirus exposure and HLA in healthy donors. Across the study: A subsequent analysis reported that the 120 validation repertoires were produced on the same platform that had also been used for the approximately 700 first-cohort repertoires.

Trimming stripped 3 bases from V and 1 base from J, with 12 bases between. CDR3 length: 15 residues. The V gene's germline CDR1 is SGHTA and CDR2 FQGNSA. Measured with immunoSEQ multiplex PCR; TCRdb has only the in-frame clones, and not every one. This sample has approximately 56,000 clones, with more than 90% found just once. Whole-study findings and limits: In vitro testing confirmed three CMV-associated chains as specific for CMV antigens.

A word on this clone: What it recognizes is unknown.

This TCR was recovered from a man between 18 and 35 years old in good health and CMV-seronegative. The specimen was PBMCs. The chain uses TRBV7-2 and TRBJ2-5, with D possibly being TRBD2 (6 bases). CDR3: CASSFLGGLQETQYF. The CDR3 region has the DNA TGTGCCAGCAGCTTCCTGGGAGGACTCCAAGAGACCCAGTACTTC.